This TCR beta chain was identified during a study of blood T cell repertoires in COVID-19. Method: immunoSEQ multiplex PCR; TCRdb's copy keeps in-frame clones and lacks some. The sample carries fewer than 350,000 clones, roughly 89% recorded once. Material: PBMCs or T cells enriched from blood (not recorded which). The clonotype originates from a woman aged 40 to 55 who had recovered from COVID-19.

The CDR3 sequence: CASSLGLANYNEQFF. The CDR3 DNA is TGTGCCAGCAGCTTGGGACTAGCCAACTACAATGAGCAGTTCTTC. The rearrangement uses TRBV7-2 and TRBJ2-1, with 9 bases that match TRBD2. Trimming cost V 3 bases and J 3 bases; bases outside gene matches: 3. The CDR3 length is 15 residues. CDR1 is SGHTA and CDR2 is FQGNSA in the germline V gene.